The 10 T cell receptor beta chains below were found in one sample sequenced in a study of cytomegalovirus exposure and HLA in healthy donors. Clones were read by immunoSEQ multiplex PCR, and TCRdb kept only the in-frame ones, dropping some. The profile shows 250,000 to 300,000 clones, about 90% of them singletons. The sequenced material came from PBMCs. The receptors shown here come from a woman aged 18-29 years in good health and CMV-seronegative.

This sequence joins TRBV29-1 and TRBJ1-5, with a tentative D call TRBD1 (5 bases). Germline CDR1 SQVTM, CDR2 ANQGSEA. V was trimmed by 4 bases and J by 1 base, leaving 8 bases between them. This CDR3 is built from 13 residues. The CDR3 loop is CSVGGGSNQPQHF. Here the CDR3 DNA reads TGCAGCGTTGGCGGGGGGAGCAATCAGCCCCAGCATTTT.

The table lists this clone with a count of one. V gene TRBV5-6 combines with J gene TRBJ1-2, with 9 bases identical to TRBD1. The CDR3 extends over 13 amino acids. V was pared by 3 bases and J by 12 bases, with 9 bases of the junction left unmatched. CDR1 and CDR2 (germline): SGHDT, YYEEEE. This CDR3 is CASSSGQGTLDTF. DNA for the CDR3: TGTGCCAGCAGCTCGGGACAGGGTACTCTTGACACCTTC.

This rearrangement joins TRBV4-1 to TRBJ1-6; D is uncertain. The CDR3 extends over 13 amino acids. Germline assignment: CDR1 MGHRA and CDR2 YSYEKL. V dropped 2 bases and J dropped 10 bases, with 9 bases sitting between them. CDR3 loop: CASSQIFRSPLHF. The CDR3 DNA sequence: TGCGCCAGCAGCCAAATATTTCGGTCACCCCTCCACTTT.

CDR3 residues: CASKYGSYEQYF. As DNA, the CDR3 is TGTGCCAGCAAGTACGGCTCCTACGAGCAGTACTTC. The V gene is TRBV28, the J gene TRBJ2-7; D is ambiguous. Germline V lookup: CDR1 MDHEN, CDR2 SYDVKM. Trimming took off 7 bases at V and 0 bases at J, with 7 bases between the two ends. The CDR3 has 12 amino acids. The complete variable domain, with remaining parts taken from reference TRBV28 and TRBJ2-7, reads DVKVTQSSRYLVKRTGEKVFLECVQDMDHENMFWYRQDPGLGLRLIYFSYDVKMKEKGDIPEGYSVSREKKERFSLILESASTNQTSMYLCASKYGSYEQYFGPGTRLTVT.

This rearrangement joins TRBV9 to TRBJ2-3, with D maybe TRBD2 (6 bases). Trimming left V 7 bases short and J 9 bases short, with 18 bases between. Germline-derived CDR1 and CDR2 are SGDLS and YYNGEE. This CDR3 is 13 amino acids long. The CDR3 spells CASSLPRDQTQYF. In nucleotides, the CDR3 is TGTGCCAGCTCTCTCCCGCGGGACCAAACGCAGTATTTT.

The CDR3 nucleotides read TGTGCCAGTAGTTCAGGGGCCCTGAATCAAGAGACCCAGTACTTC. Amino acids: CASSSGALNQETQYF. V usage is TRBV19 and J usage is TRBJ2-5; tentative D call: TRBD1 (6 bases). This CDR3 has 15 residues. CDR1 LNHDA and CDR2 SQIVND come from the germline V gene (reference sequence). Between the trimmed V and J ends, which lost 5 bases and 2 bases, there was a span of 15 bases.

This chain connects TRBV4-1 to TRBJ2-1; D is perhaps TRBD1 (5 bases). The CDR3 sequence is 13 residues long. The V gene lost 1 base and the J gene lost 5 bases, with 6 bases spanning the gap. Per germline, CDR1 MGHRA and CDR2 YSYEKL. The CDR3: CASSQADNNEQFF. The CDR3, as DNA: TGCGCCAGCAGCCAAGCGGACAACAATGAGCAGTTCTTC.

V is TRBV18 and J is TRBJ2-7; 12 nucleotides match TRBD1. The CDR3 length is 16 residues. Trimming cost V 3 bases and J 3 bases; bases outside gene matches: 6. Germline lookup yields CDR1 KGHSH and CDR2 LQKENI. CDR3 protein: CASSPQGQGAVYEQYF. The CDR3 DNA sequence: TGTGCCAGCTCACCCCAGGGACAGGGGGCGGTCTACGAGCAGTACTTC.

This clone has a handful of counts. The chain employs TRBV7-2 and TRBJ1-5, with D perhaps TRBD1 (6 bases). The germline CDR1 and CDR2 sequences are SGHTA and FQGNSA. The ends were cut back, 4 bases at V and 3 bases at J, with 13 bases in the middle. CDR3 length: 15 residues. The CDR3 coding sequence is TGTGCCAGCAGCTGGGACATTGGGGTCAATCAGCCCCAGCATTTT. This gives the protein CASSWDIGVNQPQHF.

The CDR3 sequence is CASSAFSNTEAFF. CDR3 DNA: TGTGCCAGCAGCGCATTTTCGAACACTGAAGCTTTCTTT. V and J are TRBV9 and TRBJ1-1; no reliable D call. The CDR3 is 13 residues long. CDR1 SGDLS and CDR2 YYNGEE come from the germline V gene. The V gene lost 3 bases and the J gene lost 1 base, with 7 bases spanning the gap.